The 23 T cell receptor beta chains reported below all come from one sample, sequenced in a study of neurological immune-mediated disorders. MiXCR, applied by TCRdb to the 5' RACE reads, yields one record per CDR3 protein. The sample records tens of thousands of distinct CDR3 sequences, about 5.2% being singletons. The sample taken for sequencing was PBMCs. Receptors were obtained from a woman in her twenties or thirties with multiple sclerosis.

This clonotype showed up many times. The chain combines TRBV10-2 with TRBJ2-7; D remains unclear. Per germline, CDR1 WSHSY and CDR2 SAAADI. With 3 bases removed from V and 5 bases from J, the gap between germline ends came to 8 bases. The CDR3 totals 12 residues. The CDR3 here is CASSEISDEQYF. The CDR3 DNA is TGCGCCAGCAGTGAAATTTCGGACGAGCAGTACTTC.

This clonotype has at least ten counts. The chain combines TRBV7-8 with TRBJ1-2, with D possibly TRBD1 on 5 matching bases. The CDR3 covers 14 residues. Germline V gene data show CDR1 as SGHVS and CDR2 as FQNEAQ. V shed 1 base and J shed 2 bases, with 8 bases lying between them. The CDR3 nucleotides read TGTGCCAGCAGCTTAGATGGGGGAAACTATGGCTACACCTTC. Amino acids: CASSLDGGNYGYTF.

This clonotype was detected ten times or more. The CDR3 is CASSLDRTNQPQHF. The CDR3 DNA is TGTGCCAGCAGCTTAGACCGAACCAATCAGCCCCAGCATTTT. This chain joins TRBV7-2 and TRBJ1-5; no firm D call. Germline CDR1 is SGHTA and CDR2 is FQGNSA. The CDR3 is 14 residues long. The V end was cut by 1 base, the J end by 3 bases, with 7 bases between.

This clonotype was detected ten times or more. The J gene is TRBJ2-7, the V gene TRBV18, with TRBD1 as a possible D gene (5 bases). The germline CDR1 and CDR2 sequences are KGHSH and LQKENI. Between the trimmed V and J ends, which lost 5 bases and 4 bases, there was a span of 9 bases. The CDR3 has 12 residues. For the CDR3, the DNA is TGTGCCAGCTCAGGGGCTAGTTACGAGCAGTACTTC. This codes for CASSGASYEQYF.

This clonotype came up many times. The chain is built from TRBV7-7 and TRBJ2-1; D is uncertain. V lost 1 base, J lost 9 bases, and 10 bases lay in between. The germline gives CDR1 SSHAT, CDR2 FNYEAQ (reference sequence). The CDR3 sequence is 13 residues long. CDR3 bases: TGTGCCAGCAGCTTAGATGTTTCGAGTGAGCAGTTCTTC. Translating it yields CASSLDVSSEQFF.

This clonotype was seen repeatedly, ten times or more. This chain connects TRBV14 to TRBJ2-1; maybe TRBD1 (5 bases). V was shortened by 2 bases and J by 6 bases, with 8 bases between the two germline ends. The CDR3 consists of 13 residues. From germline, CDR1 is SGHDN and CDR2 FVKESK. The CDR3 loop is CASSQSGSNEQFF. DNA of the CDR3: TGTGCCAGCAGCCAATCAGGGTCCAATGAGCAGTTCTTC. Supplemented by reference TRBV14 and TRBJ2-1, the full variable domain reads EAGVTQFPSHSVIEKGQTVTLRCDPISGHDNLYWYRRVMGKEIKFLLHFVKESKQDESGMPNNRFLAERTGGTYSTLKVQPAELEDSGVYFCASSQSGSNEQFFGPGTRLTVL.

This clonotype was found many times. The junction does not match germline at one end; this may be a read error. The V gene is TRBV5-6, the J gene TRBJ2-7, with TRBD1 as a possible D gene (6 bases). Germline CDR1 SGHDT, CDR2 YYEEEE. The length of the CDR3 is 12 residues. CDR3 protein: CASSSVEIGQLF. CDR3 nucleotide sequence: TGTGCCAGCAGCTCCGTCGAAATTGGACAGCTCTTC. Variable domain in full (rest from reference TRBV5-6 and TRBJ2-7): DAGVTQSPTHLIKTRGQQVTLRCSPKSGHDTVSWYQQALGQGPQFIFQYYEEEERQRGNFPDRFSGHQFPNYSSELNVNALLLGDSALYLCASSSVEIGQLFGPGTRLTVT.

This clonotype came up many times. The CDR3 region has the DNA TGCAGTGCTAGACAGGGCCCGGAGGAAAAACTGTTTTTT. Translating it yields CSARQGPEEKLFF. The rearrangement links TRBV20-1 to TRBJ1-4, with D possibly being TRBD1 (5 bases). CDR1 is DFQATT and CDR2 is SNEGSKA in the germline V gene (reference sequence). This CDR3 region has 13 residues. Trimming shortened V by 2 bases and J by 8 bases, and 12 bases separated the two germline ends.

This clonotype was picked up many times. The chain recombines TRBV27 with TRBJ1-6; D ambiguous. Germline V gene sequence: CDR1 MNHEY, CDR2 SMNVEV (reference sequence). Trimming removed 2 bases at V and 7 bases at J, with 9 bases between. This CDR3 is 14 amino acids long. The chain's CDR3 is CASSLGRNNSPLHF. For the CDR3, the DNA is TGTGCCAGCAGTTTAGGGCGGAACAATTCACCCCTCCACTTT.

This clonotype came up many times. The rearrangement links TRBV7-2 to TRBJ2-3, with unresolved D. The germline V gene encodes CDR1 SGHTA and CDR2 FQGNSA. The germline V and J ends were trimmed by 4 bases and 3 bases, with 23 bases remaining between them. This CDR3 is built from 18 residues. This chain's CDR3 is CASSSPRPRLKETDTQYF. The DNA of the CDR3 is TGTGCCAGCAGCTCGCCTCGACCACGGTTAAAAGAAACAGATACGCAGTATTTT.

This clonotype came up a few times. V usage is TRBV5-1 and J usage is TRBJ2-3, with 7 nucleotides matching TRBD2. The CDR3 contains 15 residues. With 6 bases clipped from V and 1 base from J, the junction kept 8 bases outside the gene matches. The germline V gene encodes CDR1 SGHRS and CDR2 YFSETQ. The CDR3 protein is CASMPSGTGTDTQYF. The CDR3 DNA reads as TGCGCCAGCATGCCCAGCGGGACTGGCACAGATACGCAGTATTTT.

This clonotype has at least ten counts. The chain has TRBV20-1 and TRBJ1-4; D is unclear. Germline V lookup: CDR1 DFQATT, CDR2 SNEGSKA (reference sequence). This CDR3 comprises 15 residues. V was cut by 6 bases and J by 4 bases, with 18 bases left in between. CDR3 amino acids: CSARDRQASNEKLFF. CDR3 DNA: TGCAGTGCCCGAGACCGGCAGGCGAGTAATGAAAAACTGTTTTTT.

This clonotype has more than one count but fewer than ten. The chain uses TRBV5-5 and TRBJ1-2, with D unresolved. The V and J ends lost 0 bases and 7 bases respectively, with 16 bases between them. The CDR3 spans 15 residues. CDR1 is SGHKS, CDR2 YYEKEE, per germline (reference sequence). CDR3 sequence reads: CASSLEGLNPSGYTF. In DNA form, the CDR3 reads TGTGCCAGCAGCTTGGAAGGGTTAAACCCAAGTGGCTACACCTTC. Variable domain in full (rest from reference TRBV5-5 and TRBJ1-2): DAGVTQSPTHLIKTRGQQVTLRCSPISGHKSVSWYQQVLGQGPQFIFQYYEKEERGRGNFPDRFSARQFPNYSSELNVNALLLGDSALYLCASSLEGLNPSGYTFGSGTRLTVV.

This clonotype was seen a handful of times. This chain connects TRBV5-1 to TRBJ1-1; TRBD1 matches at 7 bases. V was clipped by 4 bases and J by 3 bases; unmatched bases: 9. Germline V gene sequence: CDR1 SGHRS, CDR2 YFSETQ. The length of the CDR3 is 15 residues. The CDR3: CASSGGGGMDTEAFF. CDR3 in DNA: TGCGCCAGCAGCGGAGGGGGCGGAATGGACACTGAAGCTTTCTTT.

There are many counts of this clonotype. The rearrangement links TRBV20-1 to TRBJ2-1; D unresolved. V lost 1 base and J lost 1, with 11 bases in between. Germline CDR1 and CDR2: DFQATT and SNEGSKA (reference sequence). The length of the CDR3 is 15 residues. The CDR3 sequence is CSARGREQSYNEQFF. The CDR3, as DNA: TGCAGTGCTAGAGGCCGCGAACAGTCCTACAATGAGCAGTTCTTC.

The count of this clonotype is one. A much more abundant neighbour one base away suggests this may be a read error. The chain is built from TRBV15 and TRBJ2-1; no clear D. Germline assignment: CDR1 LNHNV and CDR2 YYDKDF (reference sequence). The CDR3 is 13 amino acids. The CDR3 DNA reads TGTGTCAACAGTACCGGTGTCCGCGATGAGCAGTTCTTC. Its protein is CVNSTGVRDEQFF.

Many counts were recorded for this clonotype. V gene TRBV12-3 or TRBV12-4 combines with J gene TRBJ2-5; tentative D call: TRBD2 (5 bases). Trimming pared 10 bases from V and 2 bases from J, leaving 11 bases between. The CDR3 is 12 residues long. The CDR3 sequence is CAIRRGQETQYF. CDR3 bases: TGTGCCATCAGACGGGGACAAGAGACCCAGTACTTC.

The V call is TRBV20-1, the J call TRBJ2-3; tentative D call: TRBD2 (5 bases). The V end lost 5 bases, the J end lost 4 bases, and 19 bases lay between the germline ends. The CDR3 sequence is 15 residues long. Germline V lookup: CDR1 DFQATT, CDR2 SNEGSKA (reference sequence). The CDR3: CSASPSRGGSDTQYF. The CDR3, as DNA: TGCAGTGCTTCCCCTAGCCGTGGTGGATCAGATACGCAGTATTTT.

This clonotype was counted at least ten times. The chain couples TRBV5-1 to TRBJ2-3, with 12 bases matching TRBD2. Losses at the gene ends were 0 bases for V and 3 bases for J; bases not matched to a gene: 2. This CDR3 contains 16 residues. Looked up from germline, CDR1 is SGHRS and CDR2 is YFSETQ. CDR3 in DNA: TGCGCCAGCAGCTTGGAGGGACTAGCGGGTACAGATACGCAGTATTTT. It codes for CASSLEGLAGTDTQYF. Full variable domain (missing parts from reference TRBV5-1 and TRBJ2-3): KAGVTQTPRYLIKTRGQQVTLSCSPISGHRSVSWYQQTPGQGLQFLFEYFSETQRNKGNFPGRFSGRQFSNSRSEMNVSTLELGDSALYLCASSLEGLAGTDTQYFGPGTRLTVL.

This clonotype occurred many times. The V gene is TRBV7-2, the J gene TRBJ1-1; perhaps TRBD1 as D (6 bases). The V and J ends lost 1 base and 5 bases respectively, with 17 bases between them. This CDR3 spans 16 amino acids. Looked up from germline, CDR1 is SGHTA and CDR2 is FQGNSA. The CDR3 protein is CASSLGPDSRGTEAFF. CDR3 sequence (DNA): TGTGCCAGCAGCTTAGGACCGGACAGTCGGGGGACTGAAGCTTTCTTT.

The genes are TRBV6-6 and TRBJ2-2; D gene uncertain. This CDR3 spans 20 amino acids. Between the trimmed V and J ends, which lost 0 bases and 4 bases, there was a span of 24 bases. Germline V gene data show CDR1 as MNHNY and CDR2 as SVGAGI (reference sequence). DNA of the CDR3: TGTGCCAGCAGTTACTCGTCGCGTGCTATGATAGGCAGATTCACCGGGGAGCTGTTTTTT. This encodes CASSYSSRAMIGRFTGELFF.

This clonotype was picked up many times. The rearrangement uses TRBV5-1 and TRBJ2-1, with 7 positions matching TRBD1. Germline CDR1 and CDR2: SGHRS and YFSETQ. J lost 7 bases, V lost 6 bases, and 7 bases had no gene match. The CDR3 consists of 13 residues. The CDR3 region is CASTRQGLNEQFF. As DNA, the CDR3 is TGCGCCAGCACCAGACAGGGTCTGAATGAGCAGTTCTTC.

There are many counts of this clonotype. The CDR3 DNA sequence: TGTGCCAGCAGCCACACCAGACTAGCGGGGGCCCCGAACACCGGGGAGCTGTTTTTT. It encodes CASSHTRLAGAPNTGELFF. The rearrangement uses TRBV9 and TRBJ2-2; TRBD2 agrees at 12 bases. The CDR3 sequence is 19 residues long. V was clipped by 4 bases and J by 0 bases; unmatched bases: 10. Germline V CDR1 and CDR2: SGDLS, YYNGEE.